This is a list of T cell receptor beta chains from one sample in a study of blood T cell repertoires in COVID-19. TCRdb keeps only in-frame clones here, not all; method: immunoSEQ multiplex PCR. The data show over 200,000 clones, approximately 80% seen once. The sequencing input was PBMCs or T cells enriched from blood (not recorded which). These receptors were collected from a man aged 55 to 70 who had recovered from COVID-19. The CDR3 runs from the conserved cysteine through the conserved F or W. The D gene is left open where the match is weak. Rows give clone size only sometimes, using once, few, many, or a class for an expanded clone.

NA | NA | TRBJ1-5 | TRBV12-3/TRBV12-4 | CASSWGGNQPQHF | TGTGCCAGCAGTTGGGGAGGCAATCAGCCCCAGCATTTT
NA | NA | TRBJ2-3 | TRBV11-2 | CASSLVAVDSTDTQYF | TGTGCCAGCAGCTTAGTAGCGGTTGATAGCACAGATACGCAGTATTTT
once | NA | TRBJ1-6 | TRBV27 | CASSLGFRDNSPLHF | TGTGCCAGCAGTTTAGGTTTCCGAGATAATTCACCCCTCCACTTT
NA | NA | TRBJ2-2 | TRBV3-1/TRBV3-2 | CASRSQGNTGELFF | TGTGCCAGCAGGTCACAGGGGAACACCGGGGAGCTGTTTTTT
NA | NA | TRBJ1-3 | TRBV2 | CASTGGSGNTIYF | TGTGCCAGCACGGGGGGCTCTGGAAACACCATATATTTT
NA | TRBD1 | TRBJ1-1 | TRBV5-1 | CASSSRDRGNTEAFF | TGCGCCAGCAGCTCGCGGGACAGGGGGAACACTGAAGCTTTCTTT
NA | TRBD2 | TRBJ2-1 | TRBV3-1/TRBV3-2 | CASSQVAGVLYEQFF | TGTGCCAGCAGCCAAGTAGCGGGGGTTCTGTATGAGCAGTTCTTC
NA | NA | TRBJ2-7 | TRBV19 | CASTDAGRYEQYF | TGTGCCAGTACTGACGCGGGTCGGTACGAGCAGTACTTC
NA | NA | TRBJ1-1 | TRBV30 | CAWSLNMDTEAFF | TGTGCCTGGAGTCTTAACATGGACACTGAAGCTTTCTTT
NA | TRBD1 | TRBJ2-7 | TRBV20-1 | CSASHTGTGTDAEQYF | TGCAGTGCTAGTCATACCGGGACAGGGACCGATGCCGAGCAGTACTTC
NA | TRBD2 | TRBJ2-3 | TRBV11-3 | CASSSGLVRSTDTQYF | TGTGCCAGCAGCTCTGGACTAGTCAGGAGCACAGATACGCAGTATTTT
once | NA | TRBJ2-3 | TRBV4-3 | CASSQVEGVADTQYF | TGCGCCAGCAGCCAAGTAGAGGGGGTGGCAGATACGCAGTATTTT
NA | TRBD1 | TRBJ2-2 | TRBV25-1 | CASSAGQGYAGELFF | TGTGCCAGCAGCGCAGGACAGGGGTACGCCGGGGAGCTGTTTTTT
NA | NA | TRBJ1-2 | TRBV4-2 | CASSQDAGAVYGYTF | TGTGCCAGCAGCCAAGATGCGGGAGCGGTCTATGGCTACACCTTC
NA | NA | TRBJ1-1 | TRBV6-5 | CASRRNTEAFF | TGTGCCAGCAGGAGGAACACTGAAGCTTTCTTT
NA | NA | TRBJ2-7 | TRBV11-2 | CASSPGVGRDEQYF | TGTGCCAGCAGCCCAGGGGTGGGGAGAGACGAGCAGTACTTC
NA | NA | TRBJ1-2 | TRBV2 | CASSGGVSYTF | TGTGCCAGCAGTGGCGGGGTCTCGTACACCTTC
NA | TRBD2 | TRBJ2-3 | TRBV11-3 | CASIKQVGTSGYPSTDTQYF | TGTGCCAGCATCAAACAGGTCGGGACTAGCGGGTATCCTAGCACAGATACGCAGTATTTT
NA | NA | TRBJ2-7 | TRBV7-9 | CASSRSSQGPYEQYF | TGTGCCAGCAGCCGAAGCTCCCAGGGCCCCTACGAGCAGTACTTC
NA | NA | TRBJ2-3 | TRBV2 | CASSRRDPHSTDTQYF | TGTGCCAGCAGTCGGAGGGACCCCCATAGCACAGATACGCAGTATTTT
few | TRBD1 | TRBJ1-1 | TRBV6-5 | CASSYLQGQGAGEAFF | TGTGCCAGCAGTTACTTGCAGGGACAGGGGGCTGGTGAAGCTTTCTTT
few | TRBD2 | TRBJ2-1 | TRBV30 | CAWSRASGGMGNEQFF | TGTGCCTGGAGCCGGGCTAGCGGGGGGATGGGGAATGAGCAGTTCTTC
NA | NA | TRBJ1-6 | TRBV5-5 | CASSLLAGNSPLHF | TGTGCCAGCAGCTTGTTGGCAGGGAATTCACCCCTCCACTTT
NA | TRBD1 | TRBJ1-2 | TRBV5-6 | CASSLELDRGYGYTF | TGTGCCAGCAGCTTGGAGCTCGACAGGGGCTATGGCTACACCTTC
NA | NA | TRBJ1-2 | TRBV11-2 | CASTEPESRYGYTF | TGTGCCAGCACCGAACCCGAGAGTCGATATGGCTACACCTTC
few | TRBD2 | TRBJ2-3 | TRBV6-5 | CASSSTTSGGGDTQYF | TGTGCCAGCAGTTCCACGACTAGCGGGGGAGGAGATACGCAGTATTTT
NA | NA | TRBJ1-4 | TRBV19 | CASSISWTGTGGSATNEKLFF | TGTGCCAGTAGTATCAGCTGGACCGGGACGGGAGGATCTGCAACTAATGAAAAACTGTTTTTT
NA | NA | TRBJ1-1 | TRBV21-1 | CASSLGLTEAFF | TGTGCCAGCAGCCTCGGACTCACTGAAGCTTTCTTT
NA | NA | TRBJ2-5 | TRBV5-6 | CASSLLGGETQYF | TGTGCCAGCAGCTTGCTAGGGGGAGAGACCCAGTACTTC
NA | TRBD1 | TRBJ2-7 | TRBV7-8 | CASSLAGQAYEQYF | TGTGCCAGCAGCTTAGCAGGACAGGCCTACGAGCAGTACTTC
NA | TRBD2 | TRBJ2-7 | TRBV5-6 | CASSLVGLAQSEQYF | TGTGCCAGCAGCTTGGTGGGACTAGCTCAGAGCGAGCAGTACTTC
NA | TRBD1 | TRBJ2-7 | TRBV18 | CASSATDRDREQYF | TGTGCCAGCTCAGCCACTGACAGGGATCGCGAGCAGTACTTC
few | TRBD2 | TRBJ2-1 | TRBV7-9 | CASSSLSGGPSNEQFF | TGTGCCAGCAGCTCTCTAAGCGGGGGGCCGTCCAATGAGCAGTTCTTC
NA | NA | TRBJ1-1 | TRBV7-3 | CASSSIGGLVNTEAFF | TGTGCCAGCAGCTCCATCGGGGGGCTAGTAAACACTGAAGCTTTCTTT
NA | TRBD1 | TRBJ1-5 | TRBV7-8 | CASSSRQGLGNQPQHF | TGTGCCAGCAGCTCCAGACAGGGCTTGGGCAATCAGCCCCAGCATTTT
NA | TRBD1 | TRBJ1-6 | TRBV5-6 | CASSRDRANSPLHF | TGTGCCAGCAGCAGGGACAGGGCTAATTCACCCCTCCACTTT
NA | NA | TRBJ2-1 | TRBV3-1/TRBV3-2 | CASSQDRGDSYNEQFF | TGTGCCAGCAGCCAAGACAGGGGTGACTCCTACAATGAGCAGTTCTTC
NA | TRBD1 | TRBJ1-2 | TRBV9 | CASSVGQGTNYGYTF | TGTGCCAGCAGCGTCGGACAGGGGACCAACTATGGCTACACCTTC
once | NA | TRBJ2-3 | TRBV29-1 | CSVGRGSTDTQYF | TGCAGCGTTGGGAGGGGTAGCACAGATACGCAGTATTTT
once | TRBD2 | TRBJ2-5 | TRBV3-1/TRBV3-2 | CASSRRLAGGLETQYF | TGTGCCAGCAGCCGCCGACTAGCGGGGGGGTTGGAGACCCAGTACTTC
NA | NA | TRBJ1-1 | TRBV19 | CASSIQGLGTEAFF | TGTGCCAGTAGTATCCAGGGGTTGGGCACTGAAGCTTTCTTT
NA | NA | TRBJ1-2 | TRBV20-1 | CSATGAGIYTF | TGCAGTGCTACAGGGGCCGGAATCTACACCTTC
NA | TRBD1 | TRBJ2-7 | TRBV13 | CASSSPGQGSSYEQYF | TGTGCCAGCAGCTCCCCCGGACAGGGAAGCTCCTACGAGCAGTACTTC
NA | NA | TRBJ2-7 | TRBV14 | CASSQGLTSYEQYF | TGTGCCAGCAGCCAAGGGCTCACCTCCTACGAGCAGTACTTC
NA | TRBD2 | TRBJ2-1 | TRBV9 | CASSVGVAGGHEQFF | TGTGCCAGCAGCGTAGGGGTAGCGGGGGGCCATGAGCAGTTCTTC
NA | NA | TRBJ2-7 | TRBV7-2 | CASSSRVSSEQYF | TGTGCCAGCAGCTCCAGGGTATCCAGCGAGCAGTACTTC
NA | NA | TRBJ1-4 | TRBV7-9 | CASSQSARTNEKLFF | TGTGCCAGCAGCCAAAGCGCTCGTACTAATGAAAAACTGTTTTTT
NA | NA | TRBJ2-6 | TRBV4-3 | CASSQTVLVSGANVLTF | TGCGCCAGCAGCCAGACAGTTCTAGTATCTGGGGCCAACGTCCTGACTTTC
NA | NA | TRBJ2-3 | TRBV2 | CASRVNPGETDTQYF | TGTGCCAGCAGGGTAAACCCCGGGGAGACAGATACGCAGTATTTT
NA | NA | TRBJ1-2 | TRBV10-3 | CATGERGRGYTF | TGTGCCACCGGGGAACGGGGTAGGGGCTACACCTTC
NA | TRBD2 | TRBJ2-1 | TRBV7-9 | CASSLVVSGGEQFF | TGTGCCAGCAGCTTAGTAGTTAGCGGGGGTGAGCAGTTCTTC
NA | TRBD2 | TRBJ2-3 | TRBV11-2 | CASNPGGWDRTDTQYF | TGTGCCAGCAACCCGGGAGGGTGGGACCGCACAGATACGCAGTATTTT
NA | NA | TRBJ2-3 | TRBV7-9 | CASSSTGTDTQYF | TGTGCCAGCAGCTCCACAGGGACGGATACGCAGTATTTT
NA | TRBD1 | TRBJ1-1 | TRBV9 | CASSVGAGTGLSEAFF | TGTGCCAGCAGCGTCGGTGCCGGGACAGGGTTGTCTGAAGCTTTCTTT
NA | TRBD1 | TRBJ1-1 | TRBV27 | CASSLYRQGAGAFF | TGTGCCAGCAGTTTATATCGCCAGGGGGCAGGAGCTTTCTTT
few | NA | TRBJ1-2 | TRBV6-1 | CASSEEIRRNYGYTF | TGTGCCAGCAGTGAAGAGATTCGCAGAAACTATGGCTACACCTTC
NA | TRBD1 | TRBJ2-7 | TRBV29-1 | CSAGDRDYEQYF | TGCAGCGCGGGGGACAGGGACTACGAGCAGTACTTC